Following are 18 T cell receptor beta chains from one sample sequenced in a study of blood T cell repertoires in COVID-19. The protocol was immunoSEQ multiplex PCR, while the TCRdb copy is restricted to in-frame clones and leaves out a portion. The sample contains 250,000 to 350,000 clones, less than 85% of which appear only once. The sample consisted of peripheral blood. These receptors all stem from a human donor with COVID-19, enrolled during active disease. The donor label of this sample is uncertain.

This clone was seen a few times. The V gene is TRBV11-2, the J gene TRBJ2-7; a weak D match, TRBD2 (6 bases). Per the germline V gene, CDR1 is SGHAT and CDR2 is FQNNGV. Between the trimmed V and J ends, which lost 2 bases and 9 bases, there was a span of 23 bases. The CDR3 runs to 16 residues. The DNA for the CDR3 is TGTGCCAGCAGCTTATTTTCAATGGTGGGAGGATCCGGGCAGTACTTC. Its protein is CASSLFSMVGGSGQYF.

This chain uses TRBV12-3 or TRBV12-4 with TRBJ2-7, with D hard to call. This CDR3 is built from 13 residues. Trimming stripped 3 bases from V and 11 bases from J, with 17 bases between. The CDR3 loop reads CASSLWAGDRKYF. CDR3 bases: TGTGCCAGCAGTTTGTGGGCAGGCGACCGAAAGTACTTC.

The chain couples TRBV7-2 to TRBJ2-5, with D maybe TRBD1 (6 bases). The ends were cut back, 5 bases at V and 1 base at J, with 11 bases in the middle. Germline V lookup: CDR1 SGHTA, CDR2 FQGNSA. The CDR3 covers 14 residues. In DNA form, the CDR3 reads TGTGCCAGCAGCATCCTAGGGGGCCAAGAGACCCAGTACTTC. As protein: CASSILGGQETQYF.

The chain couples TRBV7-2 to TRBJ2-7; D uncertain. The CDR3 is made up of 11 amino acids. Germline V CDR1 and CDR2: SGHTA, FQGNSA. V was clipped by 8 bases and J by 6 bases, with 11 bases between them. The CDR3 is CASGSSGEQYF. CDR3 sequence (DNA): TGTGCCAGCGGATCCTCGGGCGAGCAGTACTTC. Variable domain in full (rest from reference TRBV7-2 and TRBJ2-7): GAGVSQSPSNKVTEKGKDVELRCDPISGHTALYWYRQSLGQGLEFLIYFQGNSAPDKSGLPSDRFSAERTGGSVSTLTIQRTQQEDSAVYLCASGSSGEQYFGPGTRLTVT.

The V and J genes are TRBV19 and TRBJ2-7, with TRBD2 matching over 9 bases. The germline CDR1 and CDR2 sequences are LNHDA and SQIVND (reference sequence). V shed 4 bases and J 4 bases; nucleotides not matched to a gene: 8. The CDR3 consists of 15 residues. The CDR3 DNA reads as TGTGCCAGTAGTAGTCTAGCGGGACTTAATTACGAGCAGTACTTC. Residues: CASSSLAGLNYEQYF.

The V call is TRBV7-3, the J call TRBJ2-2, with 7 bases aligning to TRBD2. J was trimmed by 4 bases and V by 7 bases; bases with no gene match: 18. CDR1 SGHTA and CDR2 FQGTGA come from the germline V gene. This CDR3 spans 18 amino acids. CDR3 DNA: TGTGCCAGCACGACGCCGGGCCTAGCGGAGGTCGGCACCGGGGAGCTGTTTTTT. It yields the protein CASTTPGLAEVGTGELFF.

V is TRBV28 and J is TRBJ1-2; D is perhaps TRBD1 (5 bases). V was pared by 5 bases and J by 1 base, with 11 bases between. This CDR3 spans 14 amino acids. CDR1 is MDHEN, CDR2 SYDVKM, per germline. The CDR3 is CASSGSGGNYGYTF. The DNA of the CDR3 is TGTGCCAGCAGTGGGTCCGGGGGTAACTATGGCTACACCTTC.

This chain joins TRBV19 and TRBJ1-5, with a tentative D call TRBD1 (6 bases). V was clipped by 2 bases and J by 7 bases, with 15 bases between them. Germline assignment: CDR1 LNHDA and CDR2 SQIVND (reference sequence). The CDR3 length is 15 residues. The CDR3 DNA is TGTGCCAGTAGTATACAGACAGGCAAAGGCCAGCCCCAGCATTTT. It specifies CASSIQTGKGQPQHF.

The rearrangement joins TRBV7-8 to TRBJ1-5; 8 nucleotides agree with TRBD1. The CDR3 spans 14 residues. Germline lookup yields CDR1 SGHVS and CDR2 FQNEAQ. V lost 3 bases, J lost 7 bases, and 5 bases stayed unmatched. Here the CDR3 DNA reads TGTGCCAGCAGCTTTCAGGGGGCAGGGCAGCCCCAGCATTTT. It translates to CASSFQGAGQPQHF.

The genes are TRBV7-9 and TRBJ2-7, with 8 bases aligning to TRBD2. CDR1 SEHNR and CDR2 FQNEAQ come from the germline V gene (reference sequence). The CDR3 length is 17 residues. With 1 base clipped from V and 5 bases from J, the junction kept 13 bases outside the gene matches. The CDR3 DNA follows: TGTGCCAGCAGCTTAGGCTTGGGAGCGGGAGTCCCTCACGAGCAGTACTTC. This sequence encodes CASSLGLGAGVPHEQYF.

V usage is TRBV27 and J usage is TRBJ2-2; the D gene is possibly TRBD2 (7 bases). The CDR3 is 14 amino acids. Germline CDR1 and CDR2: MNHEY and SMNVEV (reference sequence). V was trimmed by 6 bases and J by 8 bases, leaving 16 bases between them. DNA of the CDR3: TGTGCCAGCAGGGTTCGGGGGGCGGAGGGGGAGCTGTTTTTT. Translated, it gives CASRVRGAEGELFF.

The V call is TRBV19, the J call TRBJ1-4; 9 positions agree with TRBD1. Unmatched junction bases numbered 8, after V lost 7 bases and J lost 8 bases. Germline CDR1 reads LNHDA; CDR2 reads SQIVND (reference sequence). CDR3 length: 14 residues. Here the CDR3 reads CASTGQGWVEKLFF. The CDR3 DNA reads TGTGCCAGTACTGGACAGGGGTGGGTAGAAAAACTGTTTTTT.

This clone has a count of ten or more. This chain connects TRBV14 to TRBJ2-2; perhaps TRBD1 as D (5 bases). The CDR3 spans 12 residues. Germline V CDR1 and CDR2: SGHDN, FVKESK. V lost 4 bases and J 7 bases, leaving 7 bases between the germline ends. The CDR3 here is CASSLGRGELFF. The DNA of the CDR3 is TGTGCCAGCAGCCTGGGGCGCGGGGAGCTGTTTTTT.

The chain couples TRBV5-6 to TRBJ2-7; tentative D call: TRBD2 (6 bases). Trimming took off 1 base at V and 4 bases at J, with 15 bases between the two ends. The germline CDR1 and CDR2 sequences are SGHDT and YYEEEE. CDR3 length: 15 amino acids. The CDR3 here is CASSLRQRAPYEQYF. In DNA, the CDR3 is TGTGCCAGCAGCTTGCGGCAGCGGGCACCATACGAGCAGTACTTC.

The CDR3 sequence is CASSSRSMNTEAFF. CDR3 coding DNA: TGTGCCAGCAGTTCCAGATCGATGAACACTGAAGCTTTCTTT. The genes are TRBV6-2 or TRBV6-3 and TRBJ1-1; D is unresolved. Germline CDR1 MNHEY, CDR2 SVGEGT. V lost 4 bases and J lost 0, with 9 bases in between. The CDR3 extends over 14 amino acids.

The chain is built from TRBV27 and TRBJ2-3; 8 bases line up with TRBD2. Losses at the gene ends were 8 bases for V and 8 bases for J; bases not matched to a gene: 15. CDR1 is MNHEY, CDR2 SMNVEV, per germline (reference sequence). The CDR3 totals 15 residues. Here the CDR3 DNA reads TGTGCCAGCGATCGTGCTCGCCGGGAGGGTGGTACGCAGTATTTT. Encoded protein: CASDRARREGGTQYF.

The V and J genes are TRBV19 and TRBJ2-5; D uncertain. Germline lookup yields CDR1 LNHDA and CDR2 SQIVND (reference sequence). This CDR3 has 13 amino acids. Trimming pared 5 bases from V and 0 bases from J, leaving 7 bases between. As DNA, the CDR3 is TGTGCCAGTAGTCTCCAGGACCAAGAGACCCAGTACTTC. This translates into CASSLQDQETQYF.

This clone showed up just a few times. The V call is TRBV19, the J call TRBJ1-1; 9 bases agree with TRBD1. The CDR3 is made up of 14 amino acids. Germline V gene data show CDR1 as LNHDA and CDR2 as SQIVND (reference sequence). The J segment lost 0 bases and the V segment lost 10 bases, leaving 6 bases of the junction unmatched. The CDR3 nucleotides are TGTGCCACGTTTGGGACAGGGCTGAACACTGAAGCTTTCTTT. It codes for CATFGTGLNTEAFF.